Given below is one T cell receptor beta chain in context. These data come from a study of blood T cell repertoires in COVID-19. Study-wide context: COVID-19 samples, acute and convalescent, were from the United States, Italy and Spain. PBMCs, B-cell-depleted T cells, or T cells provided the cDNA or gDNA that made up the material.

As handled by the study authors: It was from reference gene primer amplification that nucleated cell counts were estimated. Clones were read by immunoSEQ multiplex PCR, and TCRdb kept only the in-frame ones, dropping some. The V and J calls and the clone size are those of that table, but D and trimming were determined from the DNA. This repertoire shows tens of thousands of clones, 76% found once; its top ten account for less than 25%. The J segment lost 12 bases and the V segment lost 6 bases, leaving 5 bases of the junction unmatched. The CDR3 is made up of 12 amino acids. This TCR was recovered from a middle-aged man with active or convalescent COVID-19. The specimen was peripheral blood. The V gene is TRBV12-3 or TRBV12-4, the J gene TRBJ1-2, with 12 bases fitting TRBD1. CDR3 bases: TGTGCCAGCAGGGGGACAGGGGGCCCGGACACCTTC. Its protein product is CASRGTGGPDTF.